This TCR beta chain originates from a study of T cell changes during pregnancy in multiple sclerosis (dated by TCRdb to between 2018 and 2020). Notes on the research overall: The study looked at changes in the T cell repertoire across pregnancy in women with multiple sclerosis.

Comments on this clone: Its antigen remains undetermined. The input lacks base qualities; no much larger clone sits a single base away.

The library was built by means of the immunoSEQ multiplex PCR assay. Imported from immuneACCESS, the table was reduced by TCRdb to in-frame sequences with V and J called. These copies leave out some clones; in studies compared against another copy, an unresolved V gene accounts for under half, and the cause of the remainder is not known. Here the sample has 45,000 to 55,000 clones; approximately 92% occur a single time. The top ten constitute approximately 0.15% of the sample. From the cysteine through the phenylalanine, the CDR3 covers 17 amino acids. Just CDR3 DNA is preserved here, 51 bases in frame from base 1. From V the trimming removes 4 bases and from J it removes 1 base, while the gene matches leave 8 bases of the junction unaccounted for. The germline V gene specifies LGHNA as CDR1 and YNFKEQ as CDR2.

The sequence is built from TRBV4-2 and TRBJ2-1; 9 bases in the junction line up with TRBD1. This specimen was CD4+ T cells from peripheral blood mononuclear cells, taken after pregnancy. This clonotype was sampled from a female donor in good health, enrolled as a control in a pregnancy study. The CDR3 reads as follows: CASSPLTGGASYNEQFF. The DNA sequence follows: TGTGCCAGCAGCCCACTCACAGGGGGCGCTTCCTACAATGAGCAGTTCTTC.